This TCR beta chain was identified in a study of siplizumab effects on memory and regulatory T cells. Study-wide findings and caveats: Confirmation was lacking for the suppressive function of proliferating Tregs derived from siplizumab cultures. There were only a minor fraction of alloreactive clones that mapped to unstimulated subsets. Siplizumab led to significantly less abundant alloreactive sequences that could be traced back to unstimulated CD4+ memory cells.

Points on this clone: Its antigen is unidentified.

Approximately 10^5 TCR templates were measured in each sample. Sequenced by immunoSEQ multiplex PCR; TCRdb stores in-frame clones only, minus some. The sample consists of some 96,000 clones, 91% of them appearing once. J was trimmed by 10 bases and V by 6 bases; bases with no gene match: 5. The CDR3 length is 11 residues. CDR1 MNHEY and CDR2 SVGAGI come from the germline V gene. Sequencing was done on a sample of CD4+ T cells sorted from blood. The V and J genes are TRBV6-5 and TRBJ2-7; TRBD2 aligns across 8 bases. This TCR was sampled from a human donor in good health. The CDR3 loop is CASSAGGRQYF. The CDR3 bases are TGTGCCAGCAGCGCGGGAGGCAGACAGTACTTC.